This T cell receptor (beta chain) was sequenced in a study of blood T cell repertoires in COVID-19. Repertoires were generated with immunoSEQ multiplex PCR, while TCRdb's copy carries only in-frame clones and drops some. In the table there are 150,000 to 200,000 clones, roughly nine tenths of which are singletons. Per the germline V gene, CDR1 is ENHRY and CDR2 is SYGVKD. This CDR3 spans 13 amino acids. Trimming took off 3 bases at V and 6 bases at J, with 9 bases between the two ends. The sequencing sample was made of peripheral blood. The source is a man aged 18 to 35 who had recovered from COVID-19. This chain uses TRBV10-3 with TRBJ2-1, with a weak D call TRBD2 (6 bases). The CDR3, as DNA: TGTGCCATCAGTGATCCGACTAGCAATGAGCAGTTCTTC. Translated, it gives CAISDPTSNEQFF.